This T cell receptor beta chain was captured in a study of cytomegalovirus exposure and HLA in healthy donors. PCR involved 60 Vbeta and 13 Jbeta primers. Libraries were prepared by immunoSEQ multiplex PCR; TCRdb keeps only in-frame clonotypes and omits some of them. This repertoire shows roughly 250,000 clones, 80% found once; its top ten account for about 0.3%. V lost 6 bases and J lost 3, with 15 bases in between. CDR3 length: 14 residues. CDR1 is SGHRS, CDR2 YFSETQ, per germline. About this clone: Its antigen is currently unknown.

Whole-study findings and limits: In a later analysis, productive TCRs from donors in an Asian-associated ancestry cluster reportedly carried fewer N-insertions than the cohort mean. There were three CMV-associated chains whose specificity for CMV antigens was confirmed in vitro. Highly shared variants forming one cluster were likely a sequencing artifact.

This chain uses TRBV5-1 with TRBJ1-2; D gene ambiguous. The TCR originated in a girl aged 2-10 years in good health and CMV-seronegative. The material sequenced was PBMCs. The DNA for the CDR3 is TGCGCCAGCAACCCCAACGGGGAGGACTATGGCTACACCTTC. Amino acid sequence: CASNPNGEDYGYTF.